This T cell receptor (beta chain) was profiled in a study of OX40 agonist ivuxolimab in advanced cancers. Study overall: Among those enrolled, mean age was 60 years (range about 23 to 90) and less than 90% were male. A partial response was reached by three patients: one with hepatocellular carcinoma and two with cutaneous melanoma.

Whole-study results and caveats: CD8+ T cells were the subset that, on average, had more expanded clones than CD4+.

Worth noting for this clone: Its matching antigen is unknown.

Some clones are missing from TCRdb's copy, which holds only in-frame ones; the method was immunoSEQ multiplex PCR. The sample contains roughly 93,000 clones, 92% of which appear only once. This CDR3 is 13 amino acids long. The sequence came from an adult with an advanced solid tumor such as melanoma, head and neck, liver or kidney cancer. The chain is built from TRBV12-2 and TRBJ1-1. TRBV12-2 has pseudogene status. Sequenced material: CD4+ or CD8+ T cells sorted from blood, taken in a trial of the OX40 agonist ivuxolimab. The CDR3 here is CASRFNGDTEAFF. The CDR3 DNA sequence: TGTGCAAGTCGGTTTAATGGGGACACTGAAGCTTTCTTT.